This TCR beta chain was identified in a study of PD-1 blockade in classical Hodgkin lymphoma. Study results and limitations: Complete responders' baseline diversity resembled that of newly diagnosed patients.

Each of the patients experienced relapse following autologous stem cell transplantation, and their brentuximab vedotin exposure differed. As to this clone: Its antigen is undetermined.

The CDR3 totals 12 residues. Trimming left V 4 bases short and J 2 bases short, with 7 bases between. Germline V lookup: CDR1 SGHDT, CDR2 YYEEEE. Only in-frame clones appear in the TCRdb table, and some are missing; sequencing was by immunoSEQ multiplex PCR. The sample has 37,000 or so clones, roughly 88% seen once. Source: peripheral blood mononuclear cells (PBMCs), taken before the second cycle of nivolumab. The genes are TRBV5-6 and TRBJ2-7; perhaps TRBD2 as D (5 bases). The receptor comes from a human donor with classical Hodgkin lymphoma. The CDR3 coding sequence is TGTGCCAGCAGCCCGGGAACCTACGAGCAGTACTTC. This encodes CASSPGTYEQYF.